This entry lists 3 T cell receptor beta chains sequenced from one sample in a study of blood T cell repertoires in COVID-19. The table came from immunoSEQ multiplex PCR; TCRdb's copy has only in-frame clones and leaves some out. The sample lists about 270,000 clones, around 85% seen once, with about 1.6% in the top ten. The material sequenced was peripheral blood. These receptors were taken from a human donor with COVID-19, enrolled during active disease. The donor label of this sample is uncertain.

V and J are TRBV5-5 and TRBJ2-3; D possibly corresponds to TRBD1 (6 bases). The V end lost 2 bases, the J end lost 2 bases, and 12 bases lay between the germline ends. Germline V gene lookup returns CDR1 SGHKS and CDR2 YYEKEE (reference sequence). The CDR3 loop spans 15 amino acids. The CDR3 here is CASSFNPGVTDTQYF. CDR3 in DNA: TGTGCCAGCAGCTTTAACCCAGGGGTCACAGATACGCAGTATTTT.

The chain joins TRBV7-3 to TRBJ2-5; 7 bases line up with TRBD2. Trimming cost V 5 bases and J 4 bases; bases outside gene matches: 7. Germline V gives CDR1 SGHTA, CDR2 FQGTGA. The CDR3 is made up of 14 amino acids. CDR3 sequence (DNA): TGTGCCAGCAGCACAACGGGAGGCCCAGAGACCCAGTACTTC. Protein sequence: CASSTTGGPETQYF.

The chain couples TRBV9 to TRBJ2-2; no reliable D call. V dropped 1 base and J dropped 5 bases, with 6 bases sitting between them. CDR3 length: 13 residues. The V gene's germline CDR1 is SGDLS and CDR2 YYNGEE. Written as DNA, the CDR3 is TGTGCCAGCAGCGTAACATGGACCGGGGAGCTGTTTTTT. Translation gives CASSVTWTGELFF. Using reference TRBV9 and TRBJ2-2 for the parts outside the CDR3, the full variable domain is DSGVTQTPKHLITATGQRVTLRCSPRSGDLSVYWYQQSLDQGLQFLIQYYNGEERAKGNILERFSAQQFPDLHSELNLSSLELGDSALYFCASSVTWTGELFFGEGSRLTVL.